Listed below are T cell receptor beta chains from one sample, sequenced in a study of blood T cell repertoires in COVID-19. Only in-frame clones appear in the TCRdb table, and some are missing; sequencing was by immunoSEQ multiplex PCR. The data hold roughly 450,000 clones, with 90% observed a single time. Sequenced sample: PBMCs or T cells enriched from blood (not recorded which). The origin of the receptors is a man aged 18 to 29 who had recovered from COVID-19. CDR3s include the opening cysteine and the closing phenylalanine or tryptophan. D genes are given only for firm matches. A row's size may be missing; if present it is once, few, many or a size class.

size,V,J,D,CDR3,DNA
NA,TRBV30,TRBJ2-2,TRBD2,CAWSDSGTSGTTGELFF,TGTGCCTGGAGCGACTCCGGGACTAGCGGGACCACCGGGGAGCTGTTTTTT
NA,TRBV5-4,TRBJ2-1,NA,CASSPRGADEQFF,TGTGCCAGCTCCCCTCGGGGGGCCGATGAGCAGTTCTTC
NA,TRBV27,TRBJ2-7,TRBD1,CASSFMGQGDYEQYF,TGTGCCAGCAGTTTTATGGGACAGGGGGACTACGAGCAGTACTTC
NA,TRBV21-1,TRBJ2-3,NA,CASSKNGSFGGDTQYF,TGTGCCAGCAGCAAAAACGGGAGTTTCGGAGGTGATACGCAGTATTTT
once,TRBV3-1/TRBV3-2,TRBJ1-4,NA,CASSTIHLTNEKLFF,TGTGCCAGCAGCACCATACACCTAACTAATGAAAAACTGTTTTTT
NA,TRBV6-5,TRBJ1-6,NA,CASSVQRVMAPLHF,TGTGCCAGCTCCGTGCAGCGGGTTATGGCACCCCTCCACTTT
NA,TRBV7-9,TRBJ1-1,NA,CASSLVGATEEVAFF,TGTGCCAGCAGCTTAGTGGGGGCCACAGAGGAGGTGGCTTTCTTT
NA,TRBV6-1,TRBJ2-7,NA,CASSEAFFSYEQYF,TGTGCCAGCAGTGAAGCGTTCTTCTCCTACGAGCAGTACTTC
NA,TRBV15,TRBJ2-7,TRBD2,CATSSPEAGVKYEQYF,TGTGCCACCAGCAGCCCCGAAGCGGGAGTGAAGTACGAGCAGTACTTC
NA,TRBV25-1,TRBJ2-7,TRBD2,CATAAGVLYEQYF,TGTGCCACCGCAGCGGGAGTGTTGTACGAGCAGTACTTC
few,TRBV19,TRBJ2-5,TRBD2,CASSISGTKARETQYF,TGTGCCAGTAGTATTTCCGGGACTAAGGCGCGCGAGACCCAGTACTTC
NA,TRBV3-1/TRBV3-2,TRBJ2-2,NA,CASSLLAFASTGELFF,TGTGCCAGCAGCTTACTTGCGTTTGCATCCACCGGGGAGCTGTTTTTT
NA,TRBV5-6,TRBJ2-5,NA,CASSLDRGGETQYF,TGTGCCAGCAGCTTGGACAGGGGAGGTGAGACCCAGTACTTC
few,TRBV11-2,TRBJ1-5,NA,CASRRPYSNQPQHF,TGTGCCAGCAGGAGGCCTTATAGCAATCAGCCCCAGCATTTT
NA,TRBV20-1,TRBJ1-3,NA,CSASTRSFSGNTIYF,TGCAGTGCTAGTACGCGGTCATTCTCTGGAAACACCATATATTTT
NA,TRBV9,TRBJ2-3,NA,CASSVDPMTGVFTDTQYF,TGTGCCAGCAGCGTAGATCCTATGACGGGAGTTTTCACAGATACGCAGTATTTT
NA,TRBV7-8,TRBJ1-1,NA,CASSLGQKHTEAFF,TGTGCCAGCAGCTTAGGACAGAAACACACTGAAGCTTTCTTT
NA,TRBV7-2,TRBJ2-7,NA,CASSLARLVYEQYF,TGTGCCAGCAGCTTAGCGCGTCTGGTCTACGAGCAGTACTTC
NA,TRBV6-5,TRBJ1-2,NA,CASGSIPWSYTF,TGTGCCAGCGGGAGTATCCCCTGGAGCTACACCTTC
NA,TRBV7-2,TRBJ2-1,TRBD2,CASSLAVLAGAPYNEQFF,TGTGCCAGCAGCTTAGCAGTACTAGCGGGAGCACCATACAATGAGCAGTTCTTC
NA,TRBV9,TRBJ2-3,TRBD2,CASSVASGAPDTQYF,TGTGCCAGCAGCGTAGCTAGCGGGGCCCCAGATACGCAGTATTTT
NA,TRBV9,TRBJ1-2,NA,CASSPAARGRGYTF,TGTGCCAGCAGCCCCGCGGCGCGGGGCAGGGGCTACACCTTC
NA,TRBV5-1,TRBJ1-1,TRBD1,CASSPYAGQWNTEAFF,TGCGCCAGCAGCCCATACGCGGGACAGTGGAACACTGAAGCTTTCTTT
NA,TRBV7-8,TRBJ2-7,TRBD1,CASSTRDREMYEQYF,TGTGCCAGCAGCACCCGGGACAGGGAAATGTACGAGCAGTACTTC
NA,TRBV12-3/TRBV12-4,TRBJ1-3,NA,CASAQGGRNTIYF,TGTGCCAGCGCCCAGGGAGGTAGGAACACCATATATTTT
NA,TRBV24-1,TRBJ1-4,TRBD1,CAARDRASERGEKLFF,TGTGCCGCAAGGGACAGGGCCTCCGAAAGGGGTGAAAAACTGTTTTTT
NA,TRBV5-1,TRBJ1-6,TRBD1,CASSRKTPGQRSEAPLHF,TGCGCCAGCAGCCGGAAAACCCCGGGACAGAGGTCGGAGGCACCCCTCCACTTT
once,TRBV19,TRBJ2-1,TRBD2,CASSPSGRPYNEQFF,TGTGCCAGTAGTCCAAGCGGGAGACCCTACAATGAGCAGTTCTTC
NA,TRBV5-4,TRBJ1-2,NA,CASSFGRVTEGYTF,TGTGCCAGCAGCTTTGGCAGGGTGACGGAGGGCTACACCTTC